A selection of T cell receptor beta chains follows, all from one sample in a study of T cell changes during pregnancy in multiple sclerosis. Generated by immunoSEQ multiplex PCR, the TCRdb table keeps only in-frame clones and is missing some. In the table there are about 70,000 clones, approximately 94% of which are singletons. Sequenced here: peripheral blood, sampled in the third trimester of pregnancy. These receptors all come from a female donor with multiple sclerosis, enrolled in a pregnancy study. Both conserved end residues are part of each CDR3.

v_call: TRBV28; j_call: TRBJ1-5; cdr3_aa: CASSLWGTGGNQPQHF
v_call: TRBV12-5; j_call: TRBJ1-2; cdr3_aa: CASGKGDRSNYGYTF
v_call: TRBV2; j_call: TRBJ2-7; cdr3_aa: CASSVTSEQYF
v_call: TRBV9; j_call: TRBJ2-5; cdr3_aa: CASSGRLAWEGETQYF
v_call: TRBV13; j_call: TRBJ2-5; cdr3_aa: CASSEYPLAGQETQYF
v_call: TRBV9; j_call: TRBJ2-3; cdr3_aa: CASSVGGGPGDTQYF
v_call: TRBV28; j_call: TRBJ2-3; cdr3_aa: CASSSYTDTQYF
v_call: TRBV7-9; j_call: TRBJ2-2; cdr3_aa: CASSLPGTGGDTGELFF
v_call: TRBV27; j_call: TRBJ2-5; cdr3_aa: CASRRRAEGETQYF
v_call: TRBV9; j_call: TRBJ2-7; cdr3_aa: CASSVSGIYEQYF
v_call: TRBV27; j_call: TRBJ2-3; cdr3_aa: CASSPPRRTGTDTQYF
v_call: TRBV5-4; j_call: TRBJ2-1; cdr3_aa: CASSFAGAVYNEQFF
v_call: TRBV5-1; j_call: TRBJ1-1; cdr3_aa: CASSLEGTANTEAFF
v_call: TRBV5-4; j_call: TRBJ2-2; cdr3_aa: CASSLGGLAGESGELFF
v_call: TRBV5-1; j_call: TRBJ1-1; cdr3_aa: CASSFGQGSEAFF
v_call: TRBV18; j_call: TRBJ1-5; cdr3_aa: CASSRQGSNQPQHF
v_call: TRBV28; j_call: TRBJ2-1; cdr3_aa: CASSPLAEISYNEQFF
v_call: TRBV29-1; j_call: TRBJ2-1; cdr3_aa: CSVGLAGVEFF
v_call: TRBV10-1; j_call: TRBJ2-7; cdr3_aa: CASSETTGAYEQYF
v_call: TRBV11-1; j_call: TRBJ2-1; cdr3_aa: CASSLVGTSRGEQFF
v_call: TRBV4-3; j_call: TRBJ2-2; cdr3_aa: CASSGRTGGTGELFF
v_call: TRBV30; j_call: TRBJ1-2; cdr3_aa: CAWSLRTVDGYTF
v_call: TRBV6-5; j_call: TRBJ1-5; cdr3_aa: CASSSGFDNQPQHF
v_call: TRBV9; j_call: TRBJ2-7; cdr3_aa: CASSVSGTSGQGEQYF
v_call: TRBV2; j_call: TRBJ2-2; cdr3_aa: CASSPTDTGELFF
v_call: TRBV28; j_call: TRBJ1-1; cdr3_aa: CASRGTGAAFF
v_call: TRBV6-6; j_call: TRBJ1-2; cdr3_aa: CASSYSGTAYGYTF
v_call: TRBV9; j_call: TRBJ2-7; cdr3_aa: CASSTGTGITYEQYF
v_call: TRBV27; j_call: TRBJ2-1; cdr3_aa: CASSLWGQGYNEQFF
v_call: TRBV15; j_call: TRBJ2-2; cdr3_aa: CATSRDLSRTGELFF
v_call: TRBV30; j_call: TRBJ2-7; cdr3_aa: CAWNRLAGLYEQYF
v_call: TRBV6-4; j_call: TRBJ2-7; cdr3_aa: CASRDTSGSYEQYF
v_call: TRBV23-1; j_call: TRBJ2-3; cdr3_aa: CASSHARGGSGRASDTQYF
v_call: TRBV6-4; j_call: TRBJ2-1; cdr3_aa: CASSDGTSEYNEQFF
v_call: TRBV7-9; j_call: TRBJ1-1; cdr3_aa: CASSLDTGVKAFF
v_call: TRBV7-3; j_call: TRBJ2-1; cdr3_aa: CASSYDRGSYNEQFF
v_call: TRBV2; j_call: TRBJ2-6; cdr3_aa: CASSPQGGGANVLTF
v_call: TRBV6-1; j_call: TRBJ2-1; cdr3_aa: CASSALGQTGQFF
v_call: TRBV2; j_call: TRBJ1-1; cdr3_aa: CATPRAVEPPKAFF
v_call: TRBV4-1; j_call: TRBJ2-7; cdr3_aa: CASSQRPGLEREQYF
v_call: TRBV18; j_call: TRBJ1-1; cdr3_aa: CASSLSLIPGEDAFF
v_call: TRBV7-2; j_call: TRBJ1-2; cdr3_aa: CASSLSPGGHYGYTF
v_call: TRBV9; j_call: TRBJ1-4; cdr3_aa: CASSADQGKGEKLFF
v_call: TRBV2; j_call: TRBJ1-1; cdr3_aa: CARRQGAMNTEAFF
v_call: TRBV6-5; j_call: TRBJ2-7; cdr3_aa: CASKLAGPVYEQYF
v_call: TRBV7-2; j_call: TRBJ1-2; cdr3_aa: CASSLPGQPNYGYTF
v_call: TRBV27; j_call: TRBJ1-2; cdr3_aa: CASSTRDRPRNYGYTF
v_call: TRBV28; j_call: TRBJ1-2; cdr3_aa: CASSLSSGGVYGYTF
v_call: TRBV7-3; j_call: TRBJ2-5; cdr3_aa: CASSSLAGNTQYF
v_call: TRBV6-1; j_call: TRBJ2-7; cdr3_aa: CASSLTDDLNEQYF
v_call: TRBV18; j_call: TRBJ1-5; cdr3_aa: CASSPIKGDDQPQHF
v_call: TRBV7-2; j_call: TRBJ1-2; cdr3_aa: CASSLPDYWVGGYTF
v_call: TRBV7-6; j_call: TRBJ2-1; cdr3_aa: CASSYSGTSGSEQFF
v_call: TRBV9; j_call: TRBJ2-3; cdr3_aa: CASSVQNPGASTDTQYF
v_call: TRBV5-1; j_call: TRBJ2-2; cdr3_aa: CASRQGQGELFF